Below, one T cell receptor (beta chain) is given with its context. This entry is derived from a study of control samples from healthy donors and cancer patients. Libraries were prepared by immunoSEQ multiplex PCR; TCRdb keeps only in-frame clonotypes and omits some of them. The profile shows 150,000 to 200,000 clones, roughly 92% of them singletons. Trimming cost V 6 bases and J 0 bases, with 9 bases left between them. This CDR3 comprises 13 residues. CDR1 is GTSNPN and CDR2 is SVGIG in the germline V gene (reference sequence). The sequencing input was blood. The gene calls are TRBV30 and TRBJ2-1; D possibly corresponds to TRBD2 (6 bases). The sequence was obtained from a man under 40 in good health. The CDR3 DNA sequence: TGTGCCTGTAGCGGCAGCTCCTACAATGAGCAGTTCTTC. Protein: CACSGSSYNEQFF.